This T cell receptor (beta chain) was identified during a study of memory CD4+ T cells and cytomegalovirus serostatus. Single viable CD3+CD4+CD8-CD45RO+ cells were sorted as the memory CD4+ T cells. Trimming shortened V by 3 bases and J by 2 bases, and 20 bases separated the two germline ends. The CDR3 is 17 residues long. The repertoire was sequenced with immunoSEQ multiplex PCR; TCRdb's copy has only in-frame clones and lacks some. The table lists under 80,000 clones, 78% of them singletons, with 2.5% to 3% in the top ten. The clonotype comes from an adult in good health and CMV-seropositive. Sequencing used memory CD4+ T cells from blood. The V gene is TRBV23-1, the J gene TRBJ2-7; D is possibly TRBD1 or TRBD2 (5 bases each). TRBV23-1 is reported as an ORF; its role is uncertain. Here the CDR3 reads CASSHSNSWDGTYEQYV. The CDR3 coding sequence is TGCGCCAGCAGTCATTCCAATAGTTGGGACGGAACCTACGAGCAGTACGTC.